This TCR beta chain was retrieved from a study of molecular identifiers for immune sequencing clone quantification. This clonotype was detected a few times. The CDR3 contains 14 residues. Trimming removed 1 base from V and 0 bases from J; junction bases left unmatched: 3. CDR1 and CDR2 from the germline V gene are DFQATT and SNEGSKA (reference sequence). Bulk libraries came from a prior protocol with listed TCR primers. TCRdb called the PCR reads again in MiXCR, with one record for every CDR3 protein. The sample yields hundreds of thousands of distinct CDR3 sequences, about 25% seen once. The sequenced sample was naive CD8+ T cells from blood, with Jurkat cell RNA spiked in. As to subset: FACS-sorted CD8+CD4-CCR7+CD45RA+ naive T cells. The sequence came from a human donor in good health. Some libraries in this study had Jurkat cell RNA spiked in. This chain connects TRBV20-1 to TRBJ2-7; 7 positions agree with TRBD1. CDR3: CSARVGTDSYEQYF. In DNA, the CDR3 is TGCAGTGCTAGAGTAGGGACAGACTCCTACGAGCAGTACTTC.